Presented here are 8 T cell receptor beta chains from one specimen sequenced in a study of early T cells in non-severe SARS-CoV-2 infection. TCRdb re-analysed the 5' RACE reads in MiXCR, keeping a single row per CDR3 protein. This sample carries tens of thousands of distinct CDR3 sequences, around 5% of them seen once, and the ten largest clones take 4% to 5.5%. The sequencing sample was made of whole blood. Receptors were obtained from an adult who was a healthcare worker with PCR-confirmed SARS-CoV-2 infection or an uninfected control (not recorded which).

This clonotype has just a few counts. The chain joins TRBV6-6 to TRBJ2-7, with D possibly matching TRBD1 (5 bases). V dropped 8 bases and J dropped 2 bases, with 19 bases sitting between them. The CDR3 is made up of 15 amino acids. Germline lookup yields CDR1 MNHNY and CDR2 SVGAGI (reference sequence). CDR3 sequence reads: CASGLSVDRPYEQYF. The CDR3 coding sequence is TGTGCCAGCGGCCTATCAGTTGACAGACCCTACGAGCAGTACTTC.

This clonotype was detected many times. The CDR3 here is CASSQGTGGLETQYF. The CDR3 coding sequence is TGTGCCAGCAGCCAAGGGACAGGGGGCCTGGAGACCCAGTACTTC. V and J are TRBV7-6 and TRBJ2-5; 12 nucleotides agree with TRBD1. CDR1 is SGHVS and CDR2 is FNYEAQ in the germline V gene. The trim removed 5 bases at V and 5 bases at J, leaving 6 bases unmatched. This CDR3 is 15 amino acids long.

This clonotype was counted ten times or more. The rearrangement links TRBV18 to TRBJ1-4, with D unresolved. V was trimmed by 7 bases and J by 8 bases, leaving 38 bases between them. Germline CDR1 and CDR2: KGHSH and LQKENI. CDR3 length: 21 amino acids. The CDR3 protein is CASFQSLLGNQAGYNGEKLFF. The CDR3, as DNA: TGTGCCAGCTTTCAATCCCTGCTGGGAAATCAGGCCGGATATAACGGGGAAAAACTGTTTTTT.

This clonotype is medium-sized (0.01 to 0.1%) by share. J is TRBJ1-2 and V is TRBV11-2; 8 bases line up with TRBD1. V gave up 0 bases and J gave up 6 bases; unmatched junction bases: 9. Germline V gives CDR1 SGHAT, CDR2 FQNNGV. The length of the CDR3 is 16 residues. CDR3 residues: CASSLDSHGQGHGYTF. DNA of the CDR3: TGTGCCAGCAGCTTAGACTCGCACGGACAGGGACATGGCTACACCTTC. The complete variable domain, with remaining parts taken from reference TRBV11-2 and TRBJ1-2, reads EAGVAQSPRYKIIEKRQSVAFWCNPISGHATLYWYQQILGQGPKLLIQFQNNGVVDDSQLPKDRFSAERLKGVDSTLKIQPAKLEDSAVYLCASSLDSHGQGHGYTFGSGTRLTVV.

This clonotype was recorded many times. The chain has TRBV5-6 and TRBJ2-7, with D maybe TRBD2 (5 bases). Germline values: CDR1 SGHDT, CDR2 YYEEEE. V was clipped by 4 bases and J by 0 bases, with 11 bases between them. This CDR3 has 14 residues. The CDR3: CASSEVGVSYEQYF. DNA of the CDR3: TGTGCCAGCAGCGAGGTCGGGGTCTCCTACGAGCAGTACTTC.

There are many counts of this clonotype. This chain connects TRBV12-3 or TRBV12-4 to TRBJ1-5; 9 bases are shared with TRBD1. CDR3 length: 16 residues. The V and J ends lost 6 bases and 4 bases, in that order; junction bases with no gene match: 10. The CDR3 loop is CASSQTGGGMNQPQHF. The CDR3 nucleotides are TGTGCCAGCAGCCAGACAGGGGGTGGGATGAATCAGCCCCAGCATTTT.

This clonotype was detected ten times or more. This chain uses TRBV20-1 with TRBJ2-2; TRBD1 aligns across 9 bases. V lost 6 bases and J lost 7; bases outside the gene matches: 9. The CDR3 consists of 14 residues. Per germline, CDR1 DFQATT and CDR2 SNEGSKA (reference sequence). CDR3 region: CSAMTGGSVGELFF. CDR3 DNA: TGCAGTGCCATGACAGGGGGTAGTGTCGGGGAGCTGTTTTTT.

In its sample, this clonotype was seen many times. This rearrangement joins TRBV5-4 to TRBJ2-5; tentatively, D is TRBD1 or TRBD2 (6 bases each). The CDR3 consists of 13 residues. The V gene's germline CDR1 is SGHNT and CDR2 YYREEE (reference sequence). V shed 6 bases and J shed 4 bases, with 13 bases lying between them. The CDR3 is CASKGGGGETQYF. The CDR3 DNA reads TGTGCCAGCAAGGGCGGAGGGGGAGAGACCCAGTACTTC.